These T cell receptor beta chains were read from a single sample in a study of T cells in Graves' hyperthyroidism and ophthalmopathy. From the multiplex PCR reads, TCRdb called clonotypes with MiXCR, one entry per CDR3 protein. The repertoire holds around 580,000 distinct CDR3 sequences, with 35% to 55% as singletons. Specimen: peripheral blood or thyroid tissue (not recorded which). The source is a woman between 18 and 30 years old with Graves' hyperthyroidism. The CDR3 runs from the conserved cysteine through the conserved F or W. The order of the fields is J gene, V gene, D gene, clone size, CDR3 protein, CDR3 DNA. D genes are given only for firm matches. The size field is filled for only some rows; it gives once, few, many or a size class.

TRBJ2-7	TRBV7-9	TRBD1	many	CASRRQGAEQYF	TGTGCCAGCAGGCGACAGGGGGCCGAGCAGTACTTC
TRBJ2-7	TRBV30	NA	few	CAWGRDSYEQYF	TGTGCCTGGGGACGGGACTCCTACGAGCAGTACTTC
TRBJ1-5	TRBV29-1	NA	NA	CSVDAGEQPQHF	TGCAGCGTTGATGCGGGTGAGCAGCCCCAGCATTTT
TRBJ2-7	TRBV7-9	TRBD2	NA	CASSAWTSGNYEQYF	TGTGCCAGCAGCGCCTGGACTAGCGGGAACTACGAGCAGTACTTC
TRBJ2-2	TRBV20-1	NA	NA	CSAPKSGSNTGELFF	TGCAGTGCTCCGAAATCTGGGTCGAACACCGGGGAGCTGTTTTTT
TRBJ2-7	TRBV6-5	TRBD2	many	CASTAAGAYEQYF	TGTGCCAGCACCGCTGCGGGGGCCTACGAGCAGTACTTC
TRBJ2-7	TRBV7-3	TRBD2	many	CASSLLAGDPYEQYF	TGTGCCAGCAGCCTACTAGCGGGAGATCCCTACGAGCAGTACTTC
TRBJ2-7	TRBV20-1	TRBD1	NA	CSYGTGLRNEQYF	TGCAGTTACGGGACAGGCCTTAGGAACGAGCAGTACTTC
TRBJ2-7	TRBV29-1	TRBD1	many	CSQDETGGNEQYF	TGCAGCCAAGATGAGACAGGGGGCAACGAGCAGTACTTC
TRBJ2-4	TRBV2	TRBD2	few	CASTSGRGNIQYF	TGTGCCAGCACTAGCGGGAGAGGAAACATTCAGTACTTC
TRBJ2-1	TRBV19	NA	few	CASSIGVSVDEQFF	TGTGCCAGTAGTATAGGGGTTAGCGTTGATGAGCAGTTCTTC
TRBJ2-7	TRBV11-2	TRBD2	many	CASSLTGGPGEQYF	TGTGCCAGCAGCTTAACGGGAGGGCCGGGCGAGCAGTACTTC
TRBJ1-2	TRBV15	NA	many	CATTENPGPLVYGYTF	TGTGCCACCACCGAAAACCCCGGACCGTTGGTCTATGGCTACACCTTC
TRBJ2-5	TRBV20-1	NA	NA	CSARVPNSNQPQYF	TGCAGTGCTAGGGTTCCGAATAGCAATCAGCCCCAGTACTTC
TRBJ1-6	TRBV6-5	TRBD1	many	CASSPGQNSPLHF	TGTGCCAGCAGCCCGGGACAGAATTCACCCCTCCACTTT
TRBJ2-7	TRBV2	TRBD2	NA	CASSEGGRAFEQYF	TGTGCCAGCAGTGAAGGCGGGAGGGCCTTCGAGCAATACTTC
TRBJ2-5	TRBV7-2	TRBD2	many	CASSFGTSGLEETQYF	TGTGCCAGCAGCTTCGGGACTAGCGGTCTCGAAGAGACCCAGTACTTC
TRBJ2-5	TRBV7-9	TRBD1	NA	CASSRGTGAIRIRETQYF	TGTGCCAGCAGCCGTGGGACAGGGGCAATACGAATACGGGAGACCCAGTACTTC
TRBJ2-6	TRBV12-3/TRBV12-4	TRBD2	NA	CASASGLASANVLTF	TGTGCCAGCGCCTCGGGACTAGCTTCGGCCAACGTCCTGACTTTC
TRBJ1-2	TRBV6-1	TRBD1	NA	CASRHRGRWGGYTF	TGTGCCAGCAGACACAGGGGGCGCTGGGGCGGCTACACCTTC
TRBJ2-1	TRBV5-4	TRBD1	once	CASSSDRGRNEQFF	TGTGCCAGCAGCTCGGACAGGGGGCGAAATGAGCAGTTCTTC
TRBJ2-5	TRBV20-1	TRBD2	many	CSASKGLAGEETQYF	TGCAGTGCTAGCAAGGGACTAGCGGGGGAAGAGACCCAGTACTTC
TRBJ2-2	TRBV4-1	TRBD2	NA	CASSSFTSGRYNELFF	TGTGCCAGCAGCTCCTTTACTAGCGGGAGGTACAATGAGCTGTTTTTT
TRBJ1-2	TRBV5-1	NA	many	CASSWDFYGYTF	TGCGCCAGCAGCTGGGACTTCTATGGCTACACCTTC
TRBJ2-5	TRBV12-3/TRBV12-4	NA	NA	CASSLRRHRGNQETQYF	TGTGCCAGCAGTTTACGTAGGCACAGAGGAAACCAAGAGACCCAGTACTTC
TRBJ2-7	TRBV20-1	NA	NA	CSASRGGNYEQYF	TGCAGTGCTAGTAGGGGGGGCAATTACGAGCAGTACTTC
TRBJ2-1	TRBV7-3	TRBD2	few	CASSFLAGEYNEQFF	TGTGCCAGCAGCTTCCTAGCGGGAGAGTACAATGAGCAGTTCTTC
TRBJ2-3	TRBV9	NA	NA	CASSEGHRDTQYF	TGTGCCAGCAGCGAGGGACACAGGGATACGCAGTATTTT
TRBJ1-1	TRBV11-2	NA	once	CASSLAHLTGQNTEAFF	TGTGCCAGCAGCTTAGCCCACCTGACGGGACAGAACACTGAAGCTTTCTTT
TRBJ2-6	TRBV9	NA	NA	CASSPTTVVRGSSGANVLTF	TGTGCCAGCAGCCCAACCACGGTCGTGCGGGGCAGCTCTGGGGCCAACGTCCTGACTTTC
TRBJ2-2	TRBV24-1	NA	many	CATSDPTNSNTGELFF	TGTGCCACCAGTGATCCGACCAACTCGAACACCGGGGAGCTGTTTTTT
TRBJ2-5	TRBV7-3	TRBD2	once	CASSSTSSQGFGETQYF	TGTGCCAGCAGCTCGACTAGCAGCCAAGGTTTTGGAGAGACCCAGTACTTC
TRBJ2-1	TRBV7-2	NA	NA	CASSPGRLRGNSYNEQFF	TGTGCCAGCAGCCCTGGGCGTTTGCGGGGCAACTCCTACAATGAGCAGTTCTTC
TRBJ2-5	TRBV20-1	NA	NA	CSARERARKGETQYF	TGCAGTGCTAGAGAAAGGGCTAGGAAGGGGGAGACCCAGTACTTC
TRBJ2-2	TRBV9	TRBD1	NA	CASTVTGQGWTGELFF	TGTGCCAGCACCGTGACCGGACAGGGGTGGACCGGGGAGCTGTTTTTT
TRBJ2-7	TRBV5-6	NA	many	CASSPTGIDEQYF	TGTGCCAGCAGCCCCACAGGGATCGACGAGCAGTACTTC
TRBJ2-2	TRBV27	NA	few	CASSSYYRAGELFF	TGTGCCAGCAGTTCTTATTACAGGGCCGGGGAGCTGTTTTTT
TRBJ2-2	TRBV2	NA	NA	CAREQGNTGELFF	TGTGCTAGAGAACAGGGCAACACCGGGGAGCTGTTTTTT
TRBJ2-5	TRBV7-8	NA	NA	CASSLRVAAQETQYF	TGTGCCAGCAGCTTAAGAGTAGCGGCCCAAGAGACCCAGTACTTC
TRBJ2-5	TRBV15	NA	NA	CATSFRDGKETQYF	TGTGCCACCAGCTTCCGGGACGGGAAAGAGACCCAGTACTTC
TRBJ2-2	TRBV6-1	TRBD2	NA	CASKMTSAPRELFF	TGTGCCAGCAAGATGACTAGCGCCCCGAGGGAGCTGTTTTTT
TRBJ1-1	TRBV7-8	TRBD1	many	CASSSRTGAGEAFF	TGTGCCAGCAGCTCCAGGACAGGGGCTGGTGAAGCTTTCTTT